This T cell receptor (beta chain) comes out of a study of monozygotic twins with inflammatory bowel disease. Remarks on this clonotype: The target antigen is unknown.

The study, taken as a whole, reports: Those with IBD had lower TCRbeta diversity (inverse Simpson) than their healthy co-twins did.

Both TCRalpha and TCRbeta cDNA were subjected to two nested PCRs lasting about 16 and 10 cycles. TCRdb re-called the 5' RACE reads; one entry per CDR3 protein, DNA not given. The sample totals roughly 100,000 distinct CDR3 sequences; its top ten clones hold approximately 1.8%. Whole blood, unsorted for T cells, was the source of total RNA. The CDR3 extends over 16 amino acids. Sequencing used blood. The source is a human donor with ulcerative colitis or Crohn's disease, or a healthy co-twin of an affected twin (not recorded which). V usage is TRBV12-3 or TRBV12-4 and J usage is TRBJ2-3; there is no DNA to check the TCRdb D call of TRBD1. The CDR3: CASSDRSRYSTDTQYF.